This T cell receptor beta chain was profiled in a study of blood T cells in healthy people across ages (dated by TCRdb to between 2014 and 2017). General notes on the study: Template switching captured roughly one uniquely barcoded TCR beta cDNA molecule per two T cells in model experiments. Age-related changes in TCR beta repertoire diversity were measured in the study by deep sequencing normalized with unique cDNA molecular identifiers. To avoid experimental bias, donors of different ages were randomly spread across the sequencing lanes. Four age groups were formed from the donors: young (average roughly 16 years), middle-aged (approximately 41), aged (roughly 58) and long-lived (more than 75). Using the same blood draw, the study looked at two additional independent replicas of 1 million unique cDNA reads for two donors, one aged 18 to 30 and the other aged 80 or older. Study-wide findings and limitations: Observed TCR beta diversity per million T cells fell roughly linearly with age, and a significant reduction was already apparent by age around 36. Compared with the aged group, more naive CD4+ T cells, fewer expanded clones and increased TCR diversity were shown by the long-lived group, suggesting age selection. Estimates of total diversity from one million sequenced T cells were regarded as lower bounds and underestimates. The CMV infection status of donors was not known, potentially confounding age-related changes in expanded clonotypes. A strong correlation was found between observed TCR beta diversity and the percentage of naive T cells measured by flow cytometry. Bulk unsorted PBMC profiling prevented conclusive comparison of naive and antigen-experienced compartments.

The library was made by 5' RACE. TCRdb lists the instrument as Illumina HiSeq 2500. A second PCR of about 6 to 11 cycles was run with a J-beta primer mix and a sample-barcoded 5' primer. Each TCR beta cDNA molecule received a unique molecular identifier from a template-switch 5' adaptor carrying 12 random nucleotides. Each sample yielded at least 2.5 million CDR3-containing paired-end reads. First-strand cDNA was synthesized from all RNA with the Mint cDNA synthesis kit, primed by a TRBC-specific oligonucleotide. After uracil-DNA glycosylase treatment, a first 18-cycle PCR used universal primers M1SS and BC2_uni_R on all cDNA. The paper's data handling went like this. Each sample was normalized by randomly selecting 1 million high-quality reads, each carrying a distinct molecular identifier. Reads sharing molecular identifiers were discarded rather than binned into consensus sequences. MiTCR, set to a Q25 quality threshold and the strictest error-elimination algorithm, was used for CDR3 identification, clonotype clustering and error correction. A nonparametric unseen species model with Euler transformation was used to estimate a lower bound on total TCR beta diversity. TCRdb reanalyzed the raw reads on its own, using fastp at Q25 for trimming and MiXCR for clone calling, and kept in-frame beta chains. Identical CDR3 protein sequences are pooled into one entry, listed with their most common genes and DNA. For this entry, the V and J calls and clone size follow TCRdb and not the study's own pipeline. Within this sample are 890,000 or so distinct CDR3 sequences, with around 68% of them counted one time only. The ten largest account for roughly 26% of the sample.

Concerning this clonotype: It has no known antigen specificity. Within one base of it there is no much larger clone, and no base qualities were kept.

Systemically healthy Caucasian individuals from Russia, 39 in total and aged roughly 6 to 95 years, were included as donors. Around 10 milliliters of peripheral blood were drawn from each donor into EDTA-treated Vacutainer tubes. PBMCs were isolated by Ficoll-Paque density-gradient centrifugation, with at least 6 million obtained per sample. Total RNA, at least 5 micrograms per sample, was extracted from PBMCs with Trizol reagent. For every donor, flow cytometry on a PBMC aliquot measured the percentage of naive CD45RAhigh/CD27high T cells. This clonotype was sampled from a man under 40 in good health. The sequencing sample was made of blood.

The nucleotide sequence reads TGTGCCAGCAGCTTGGGGAGCGGGGAAATAGATACGCAGTATTTT. Translation gives CASSLGSGEIDTQYF. The rearranged chain carries TRBV7-6 and TRBJ2-3; 7 central bases correspond to TRBD2. The cysteine opens and the phenylalanine closes a CDR3 of 15 amino acids. Only the CDR3 DNA stays, 45 bases, in frame from base 1. As encoded in the germline V gene, CDR1 is SGHVS while CDR2 is FNYEAQ. From V the trimming removes 3 bases and from J it removes 5 bases, while the gene matches leave 8 bases of the junction unaccounted for.